The 18 T cell receptor beta chains listed next were all sequenced from one sample in a study of STAT5B mutations in CD4+ large granular lymphocyte leukemia. Produced via immunoSEQ multiplex PCR; TCRdb's table is partial and in-frame only. The table includes about 23,000 clones, 75% to 85% detected once. Sequencing was carried out using CD4+ T cells from blood buffy coats. The receptors here all came from a human donor in good health.

The V and J genes are TRBV11-3 and TRBJ2-7; no clear D. This CDR3 is 13 amino acids long. In germline, CDR1 is SGHNT, CDR2 YENEEA. The V gene lost 5 bases and the J gene lost 0 bases, with 8 bases spanning the gap. The chain's CDR3 is CASSPPTSYEQYF. In DNA, the CDR3 is TGTGCCAGCAGCCCCCCAACCTCCTACGAGCAGTACTTC.

The V call is TRBV4-2, the J call TRBJ2-1, with unresolved D. CDR1 is LGHNA and CDR2 is YNFKEQ in the germline V gene. The CDR3 consists of 12 residues. Trimming shortened V by 4 bases and J by 8 bases, and 9 bases separated the two germline ends. Written as DNA, the CDR3 is TGTGCCAGCAGCCCAGACCTTTATGAGCAGTTCTTC. It encodes CASSPDLYEQFF.

The rearrangement uses TRBV11-2 and TRBJ2-2; D is uncertain. Trimming removed 1 base from V and 4 bases from J, with 4 bases in between. CDR1 is SGHAT, CDR2 FQNNGV, per germline. The length of the CDR3 is 13 residues. CDR3 loop: CASSLVGTGELFF. The CDR3 DNA reads TGTGCCAGCAGCTTAGTGGGCACCGGGGAGCTGTTTTTT. Full variable domain (remainder filled in from reference TRBV11-2 and TRBJ2-2): EAGVAQSPRYKIIEKRQSVAFWCNPISGHATLYWYQQILGQGPKLLIQFQNNGVVDDSQLPKDRFSAERLKGVDSTLKIQPAKLEDSAVYLCASSLVGTGELFFGEGSRLTVL.

V and J are TRBV4-1 and TRBJ2-1; the D is unclear. The CDR3 runs to 13 residues. Germline loops: CDR1 MGHRA, CDR2 YSYEKL. Trimming shortened V by 0 bases and J by 10 bases, and 10 bases separated the two germline ends. The CDR3 nucleotides are TGCGCCAGCAGCCAAGAATTGCGAGTAGAGCAGTTCTTC. It codes for CASSQELRVEQFF.

This chain joins TRBV7-9 and TRBJ2-1; 10 bases map to TRBD2. V trimming: 5 bases; J trimming: 4 bases; junction bases outside the gene matches: 8. Per the germline V gene, CDR1 is SEHNR and CDR2 is FQNEAQ (reference sequence). The CDR3 spans 16 residues. Here the CDR3 reads CASSPRTSGLYNEQFF. The CDR3 nucleotides read TGTGCCAGCAGCCCACGGACTAGCGGATTATACAATGAGCAGTTCTTC.

V is TRBV5-8 and J is TRBJ1-1; no clear D gene. From germline, CDR1 is SGHTS and CDR2 YDEGEE. Trimming left V 1 base short and J 1 base short, with 2 bases between. The CDR3 loop spans 12 amino acids. The DNA of the CDR3 is TGTGCCAGCAGCTTGTGGAACACTGAAGCTTTCTTT. Translated: CASSLWNTEAFF.

The J gene is TRBJ1-3, the V gene TRBV11-2; D unresolved. V was cut by 5 bases and J by 3 bases, with 8 bases left in between. CDR3 size: 13 residues. CDR1 and CDR2 (germline): SGHAT, FQNNGV. CDR3 region: CASSRGHGNTIYF. The CDR3 DNA reads TGTGCCAGCAGCCGTGGCCATGGAAACACCATATATTTT.

The chain uses TRBV29-1 and TRBJ2-6; no reliable D call. Trimming took off 4 bases at V and 0 bases at J, with 7 bases between the two ends. Germline CDR1 is SQVTM and CDR2 is ANQGSEA. This CDR3 has 14 amino acids. CDR3 sequence (DNA): TGCAGCGTTGTTGAGAGCTCTGGGGCCAACGTCCTGACTTTC. This codes for CSVVESSGANVLTF. The variable domain in full, completed from reference TRBV29-1 and TRBJ2-6, reads SAVISQKPSRDICQRGTSLTIQCQVDSQVTMMFWYRQQPGQSLTLIATANQGSEATYESGFVIDKFPISRPNLTFSTLTVSNMSPEDSSIYLCSVVESSGANVLTFGAGSRLTVL.

This chain links TRBV25-1 with TRBJ1-1; a weak D match, TRBD1 (5 bases). The CDR3 sequence is 13 residues long. V lost 6 bases and J lost 5, with 13 bases in between. Germline V gene lookup returns CDR1 MGHDK and CDR2 SYGVNS. The CDR3, as DNA: TGTGCCAGCAGCGGGACTGACTTTACTGAAGCTTTCTTT. Residues: CASSGTDFTEAFF.

The chain couples TRBV6-5 to TRBJ1-1; D not resolved. The CDR3 runs to 13 residues. CDR1 and CDR2 (germline): MNHEY, SVGAGI. Trimming took off 6 bases at V and 3 bases at J, with 11 bases between the two ends. The CDR3 region has the DNA TGTGCCAGCAGACGCCGGACCGACACTGAAGCTTTCTTT. Its translation: CASRRRTDTEAFF.

This chain links TRBV11-3 with TRBJ1-5, with D maybe TRBD1 (6 bases). Trimming removed 5 bases from V and 4 bases from J, with 21 bases in between. The germline CDR1 and CDR2 sequences are SGHNT and YENEEA. The CDR3 spans 17 residues. CDR3 amino acids: CASSAKGGGATNQPQHF. DNA of the CDR3: TGTGCCAGCAGCGCTAAAGGGGGAGGGGCCACGAATCAGCCCCAGCATTTT.

The chain combines TRBV5-4 with TRBJ1-1, with 8 bases identical to TRBD1. V shed 1 base, J shed 3 bases, and the junction held 2 bases outside the gene matches. Germline V gives CDR1 SGHNT, CDR2 YYREEE (reference sequence). The CDR3 is 14 amino acids. In DNA, the CDR3 is TGTGCCAGCAGCTTGCAGGGGGCTGACACTGAAGCTTTCTTT. This sequence encodes CASSLQGADTEAFF.

The chain links TRBV7-2 to TRBJ2-5; 8 nucleotides match TRBD2. After removal of 5 bases from V and 4 bases from J, the junction contained 3 bases not matched to a gene. The germline gives CDR1 SGHTA, CDR2 FQGNSA. The CDR3 runs 13 residues. The CDR3 is CASSPGGRETQYF. The CDR3 DNA follows: TGTGCCAGCAGCCCGGGGGGGCGAGAGACCCAGTACTTC.

The DNA for the CDR3 is TGTGCCAGCACCACCCGGGGATGGGACGGGCAGTTCTTC. This codes for CASTTRGWDGQFF. The gene calls are TRBV6-1 and TRBJ2-1; the D gene could be TRBD1 or TRBD2 (5 bases each). Germline loops: CDR1 MNHNS, CDR2 SASEGT. Between the trimmed V and J ends, which lost 7 bases and 12 bases, there was a span of 19 bases. This CDR3 has 13 amino acids.

This chain connects TRBV27 to TRBJ1-1; 7 nucleotides align to TRBD1. CDR1 and CDR2 (germline): MNHEY, SMNVEV (reference sequence). The trim removed 4 bases at V and 5 bases at J, leaving 10 bases unmatched. The CDR3 spans 15 residues. CDR3 region: CASSWSTGSVTEAFF. The CDR3 DNA reads as TGTGCCAGCAGTTGGTCGACAGGGTCAGTTACTGAAGCTTTCTTT.

The chain carries TRBV30 and TRBJ1-4, with 9 bases aligning to TRBD1. Per the germline V gene, CDR1 is GTSNPN and CDR2 is SVGIG (reference sequence). The CDR3 is made up of 16 amino acids. V was clipped by 8 bases and J by 0 bases; unmatched bases: 10. The DNA for the CDR3 is TGTGCCGGCGGACAGGGGACAAGAGCAACTAATGAAAAACTGTTTTTT. Translation gives CAGGQGTRATNEKLFF. Based on the CDR3 plus reference TRBV30 and TRBJ1-4, the full variable domain is SQTIHQWPATLVQPVGSPLSLECTVEGTSNPNLYWYRQAAGRGLQLLFYSVGIGQISSEVPQNLSASRPQDRQFILSSKKLLLSDSGFYLCAGGQGTRATNEKLFFGSGTQLSVL.

This clone was counted a few times. The chain combines TRBV19 with TRBJ1-1; 8 bases are shared with TRBD1. The junction had 5 bases not matched to a gene; V was cut back by 6 bases and J by 5 bases. This CDR3 has 13 residues. Looked up from germline, CDR1 is LNHDA and CDR2 is SQIVND (reference sequence). The CDR3 bases are TGTGCCAGTAGGCAGGACAGGGAGACTGAAGCTTTCTTT. Translating gives CASRQDRETEAFF.

This clone was seen a handful of times. V gene TRBV5-6 combines with J gene TRBJ2-1; D ambiguous. The CDR3 is 12 amino acids. The V gene lost 0 bases and the J gene lost 9 bases, with 7 bases spanning the gap. Looked up from germline, CDR1 is SGHDT and CDR2 is YYEEEE. The CDR3 nucleotides read TGTGCCAGCAGCTTGGCCGTAGGTGAGCAGTTCTTC. It specifies CASSLAVGEQFF.